Below, 28 T cell receptor beta chains from the same sample are listed, as sequenced in a study of T cells after yellow fever vaccination. TCRdb independently ran MiXCR on the 5' RACE reads; one entry per CDR3 protein. The table lists about 360,000 distinct CDR3 sequences, approximately 5.7% of them singletons. This specimen was PBMCs, taken 5 days after the yellow fever booster vaccination. The receptors were sampled from a man aged 25-40 years who received the YFV17D yellow fever vaccine.

On this clonotype: A much larger clonotype is one base distant, so this may be a read error. The rearrangement joins TRBV7-2 to TRBJ2-7, with D hard to call. The CDR3 loop spans 11 amino acids. CDR1 is SGHTA and CDR2 is FQGNSA in the germline V gene. Trimming left V 5 bases short and J 2 bases short, with 4 bases between. The CDR3 nucleotides are TGTGCCAGCAGCATTGCCTACGAGCAGTACTTC. This codes for CASSIAYEQYF.

This clonotype was found a few times. V gene TRBV7-3 combines with J gene TRBJ2-1; TRBD2 matches at 12 bases. Germline V lookup: CDR1 SGHTA, CDR2 FQGTGA. Losses at the gene ends were 5 bases for V and 8 bases for J; bases not matched to a gene: 16. The CDR3 extends over 18 amino acids. For the CDR3, the DNA is TGTGCCAGCAGCCAACTGGGAGGGCTAGCGGGAGGGTTAGATGAGCAGTTCTTC. Its translation is CASSQLGGLAGGLDEQFF.

This clonotype was seen ten or more times. The gene calls are TRBV6-6 and TRBJ2-1; maybe TRBD2 (6 bases). The germline V gene encodes CDR1 MNHNY and CDR2 SVGAGI (reference sequence). The CDR3 contains 12 residues. V was pared by 5 bases and J by 7 bases, with 9 bases between. CDR3 sequence (DNA): TGTGCCAGCAGTCCCGCGGGGAATGAGCAGTTCTTC. It translates to CASSPAGNEQFF.

The CDR3 spells CATSRYTSGSADTQYF. As DNA, the CDR3 is TGTGCCACCAGCAGATATACTAGCGGGAGCGCAGATACGCAGTATTTT. The V and J genes are TRBV15 and TRBJ2-3, with 11 bases matching TRBD2. The germline gives CDR1 LNHNV, CDR2 YYDKDF (reference sequence). The CDR3 loop spans 16 amino acids. Trimming cost V 2 bases and J 4 bases; bases outside gene matches: 5.

This chain uses TRBV7-2 with TRBJ2-1; D uncertain. The CDR3 contains 15 residues. V was pared by 7 bases and J by 1 base, with 14 bases between. Germline CDR1 is SGHTA and CDR2 is FQGNSA. The CDR3 bases are TGTGCCAGCATCCAAAGGGCCAGTTCCTACAATGAGCAGTTCTTC. The encoded protein is CASIQRASSYNEQFF.

This sequence joins TRBV5-5 and TRBJ2-7, with D perhaps matching TRBD2 (5 bases). Trimming took off 4 bases at V and 5 bases at J, with 13 bases between the two ends. This CDR3 comprises 13 residues. CDR1 and CDR2 from the germline V gene are SGHKS and YYEKEE (reference sequence). The DNA of the CDR3 is TGTGCCAGCAGCCTCATGAGGGTCCACGAGCAGTACTTC. This translates into CASSLMRVHEQYF.

This clonotype appeared a few times. The chain uses TRBV20-1 and TRBJ2-1; TRBD2 matches 14 bases. Germline V CDR1 and CDR2: DFQATT, SNEGSKA (reference sequence). V lost 6 bases to trimming and J lost 0 bases; unmatched junction nucleotides: 10. This CDR3 is 18 amino acids long. CDR3 in amino acids: CSASTGTSGRYSYNEQFF. Here the CDR3 DNA reads TGCAGTGCCTCAACCGGGACTAGCGGGAGATACTCCTACAATGAGCAGTTCTTC.

This clonotype was recorded many times. The V gene is TRBV4-3, the J gene TRBJ2-1; a possible D gene is TRBD2 (5 bases). This CDR3 region has 14 residues. Germline V gene lookup returns CDR1 LGHNA and CDR2 YSLEER. Trimming removed 0 bases from V and 9 bases from J, with 12 bases in between. The CDR3 DNA is TGCGCCAGCAGCCAAGAAGTCGCTAGCACTGAGCAGTTCTTC. This translates into CASSQEVASTEQFF.

Turning to this clonotype: This may be a read error: a much more frequent sequence differs by one nucleotide. The chain has TRBV30 and TRBJ2-1, with D possibly being TRBD1 or TRBD2 (5 bases each). The CDR3 loop spans 14 amino acids. CDR1 is GTSNPN, CDR2 SVGIG, per germline (reference sequence). The DNA of the CDR3 is TGTGCCTGGAGTGTCCTGGGGGTGGGCAATGAGCCGTTCTTC. Amino acid sequence: CAWSVLGVGNEPFF.

This clonotype was seen only a few times. This chain links TRBV20-1 with TRBJ1-5; a weak D match, TRBD1 (5 bases). Germline CDR1 is DFQATT and CDR2 is SNEGSKA (reference sequence). The CDR3 extends over 15 amino acids. Deletions cut 2 bases from V and 3 bases from J, with 14 bases between. DNA for the CDR3: TGCAGTGCTAGATTAACCGGGACCAACAATCAGCCCCAGCATTTT. It specifies CSARLTGTNNQPQHF.

The chain carries TRBV6-5 and TRBJ2-5; D is unresolved. Trimming took off 6 bases at V and 7 bases at J, with 15 bases between the two ends. Per the germline V gene, CDR1 is MNHEY and CDR2 is SVGAGI. The CDR3 loop spans 13 amino acids. The CDR3 here is CASSQVPAGTQYF. CDR3 DNA: TGTGCCAGCAGCCAGGTTCCCGCCGGGACCCAGTACTTC.

This clonotype was recorded many times. The chain has TRBV5-1 and TRBJ2-3, with no clear D. Trimming pared 3 bases from V and 5 bases from J, leaving 13 bases between. This CDR3 is built from 14 residues. Germline-derived CDR1 and CDR2 are SGHRS and YFSETQ. CDR3: CASSYQRTEDTQYF. The CDR3, as DNA: TGCGCCAGCAGCTACCAACGCACGGAAGATACGCAGTATTTT.

The CDR3 is CASRLGIVGSGEQYF. DNA of the CDR3: TGCGCCAGCCGACTGGGTATTGTGGGTTCTGGCGAGCAGTACTTC. The genes are TRBV10-2 and TRBJ2-7; D is uncertain. Deletions cut 8 bases from V and 6 bases from J, with 23 bases between. The germline CDR1 and CDR2 sequences are WSHSY and SAAADI. The CDR3 is 15 residues long.

This clonotype was counted at least ten times. V and J are TRBV11-2 and TRBJ2-7; 7 bases line up with TRBD1. The V and J ends lost 3 bases and 4 bases, in that order; junction bases with no gene match: 18. The CDR3 covers 18 residues. Germline CDR1 and CDR2: SGHAT and FQNNGV. The CDR3 is CASSFDARGSYLSYEQYF. In DNA, the CDR3 is TGTGCCAGCAGCTTCGATGCCAGGGGGTCGTATTTGAGTTACGAGCAGTACTTC.

This clonotype was found a few times. The chain joins TRBV7-9 to TRBJ2-1; the match to TRBD2 covers 11 bases. The J segment lost 7 bases and the V segment lost 5 bases, leaving 7 bases of the junction unmatched. The CDR3 consists of 15 residues. Germline lookup yields CDR1 SEHNR and CDR2 FQNEAQ (reference sequence). For the CDR3, the DNA is TGTGCCAGCAGCACTAGCGGGGGAAGAGGGAATGAGCAGTTCTTC. It encodes CASSTSGGRGNEQFF.

This clonotype occurred many times. V and J are TRBV5-1 and TRBJ2-5, with 8 bases lining up with TRBD2. Trimming took 0 bases from V and 6 from J; bases not matched to a gene: 7. CDR1 is SGHRS and CDR2 is YFSETQ in the germline V gene. The CDR3 contains 15 residues. The CDR3 is CASSLGTGGPKTQYF. CDR3 DNA sequence: TGCGCCAGCAGCTTGGGTACGGGAGGGCCGAAGACCCAGTACTTC.

There are a few counts of this clonotype. The gene calls are TRBV4-1 and TRBJ2-7; 9 bases agree with TRBD2. J gave up 6 bases and V 0 bases, and 9 bases lay outside the gene matches. From germline, CDR1 is MGHRA and CDR2 YSYEKL. This CDR3 has 16 residues. The CDR3 DNA reads TGCGCCAGCAGCCAAGATGGCCCTAGCGGGATTGGCGAGCAGTACTTC. This encodes CASSQDGPSGIGEQYF.

This clonotype turned up a few times. The V gene is TRBV11-2, the J gene TRBJ2-3; D remains ambiguous. Germline V CDR1 and CDR2: SGHAT, FQNNGV. The V end lost 1 base, the J end lost 2 bases, and 16 bases lay between the germline ends. This CDR3 has 17 amino acids. CDR3 sequence: CASSLVLRATATDTQYF. The CDR3 DNA is TGTGCCAGCAGCTTAGTCTTGCGCGCCACCGCCACAGATACGCAGTATTTT.

The rearrangement links TRBV7-3 to TRBJ2-2; TRBD1 matches at 7 bases. CDR3 length: 13 amino acids. V lost 8 bases and J lost 7; bases outside the gene matches: 7. Germline V gives CDR1 SGHTA, CDR2 FQGTGA. The CDR3 DNA reads TGTGCCAGCGCGTCAGGGGGTGGCGGGGAGCTGTTTTTT. It is translated as CASASGGGGELFF.

The chain couples TRBV28 to TRBJ2-7; D is possibly TRBD2 (5 bases). The CDR3 has 12 amino acids. V lost 10 bases to trimming and J lost 3 bases, with 13 bases between them. Germline V lookup: CDR1 MDHEN, CDR2 SYDVKM. The CDR3 DNA sequence: TGTGCCACCGGACTTTTCTACTACGAGCAGTACTTC. It yields the protein CATGLFYYEQYF.

The chain has TRBV18 and TRBJ2-2; 8 bases agree with TRBD2. CDR3 length equals 14 residues. Germline V gives CDR1 KGHSH, CDR2 LQKENI. V lost 2 bases, J lost 16 bases, and 12 bases stayed unmatched. The CDR3 nucleotides are TGTGCCAGCTCACCAGGAGCGGGGGAACCCCGAAGGTTTTTT. It is translated as CASSPGAGEPRRFF.

This clonotype was counted a few times. This rearrangement joins TRBV12-3 or TRBV12-4 to TRBJ2-1; D is possibly TRBD1 (6 bases). V lost 6 bases, J lost 4 bases, and 10 bases lay in between. This CDR3 has 13 residues. CDR3 sequence: CASRDRTYNEQFF. CDR3 DNA sequence: TGTGCCAGCAGGGACAGAACGTACAATGAGCAGTTCTTC.

This clonotype was found a few times. The rearrangement links TRBV19 to TRBJ2-5; D unresolved. The germline V gene encodes CDR1 LNHDA and CDR2 SQIVND (reference sequence). CDR3 length: 13 residues. Trimming removed 0 bases at V and 6 bases at J, with 8 bases between. CDR3 amino acids: CASSIEGRKTQYF. The CDR3 DNA sequence: TGTGCCAGTAGTATAGAGGGCAGGAAGACCCAGTACTTC.

Concerning this clonotype itself: Mismatch with germline at one junction end may stem from a read error. The gene calls are TRBV20-1 and TRBJ2-7; TRBD2 matches 8 bases. This CDR3 is built from 16 residues. In germline, CDR1 is DFQATT, CDR2 SNEGSKA (reference sequence). In DNA, the CDR3 is TGCTGTGCTAGTAAAGGGGGGGGACTAGTCTCCTACGAGCAGTACTTC. Residues: CCASKGGGLVSYEQYF.

The chain uses TRBV11-3 and TRBJ2-3; 7 positions match TRBD2. CDR3 size: 15 residues. Germline CDR1 and CDR2: SGHNT and YENEEA. The V gene end was trimmed by 5 bases and the J gene end by 3 bases; junction bases not matched to a gene: 8. In DNA, the CDR3 is TGTGCCAGCAGCCCCTTCGGGAGGTATACAGATACGCAGTATTTT. Translation gives CASSPFGRYTDTQYF. The whole variable domain, filled in from reference TRBV11-3 and TRBJ2-3, reads EAGVVQSPRYKIIEKKQPVAFWCNPISGHNTLYWYLQNLGQGPELLIRYENEEAVDDSQLPKDRFSAERLKGVDSTLKIQPAELGDSAVYLCASSPFGRYTDTQYFGPGTRLTVL.

This clonotype showed up many times. This chain joins TRBV5-1 and TRBJ1-2; weak D call: TRBD1 (6 bases). The CDR3 is made up of 13 amino acids. V shed 3 bases and J shed 4 bases, with 10 bases lying between them. Germline V gene sequence: CDR1 SGHRS, CDR2 YFSETQ. CDR3 region: CASSSTGTYGYTF. Here the CDR3 DNA reads TGCGCCAGCAGCTCTACAGGGACCTATGGCTACACCTTC.

The chain joins TRBV12-3 or TRBV12-4 to TRBJ2-1; D call uncertain. This CDR3 region has 14 residues. Between the trimmed V and J ends, which lost 9 bases and 0 bases, there was a span of 12 bases. In nucleotides, the CDR3 is TGTGCCAGTCTCAGCCCACACTCCTACAATGAGCAGTTCTTC. This translates into CASLSPHSYNEQFF.

In this sample, this clonotype turned up a few times. The CDR3 loop reads CASSLGDSYEQYF. The CDR3 coding sequence is TGTGCCAGCAGCTTAGGGGACAGCTACGAGCAGTACTTC. The V and J genes are TRBV7-6 and TRBJ2-7; the match to TRBD1 covers 7 bases. Germline V lookup: CDR1 SGHVS, CDR2 FNYEAQ. V was pared by 1 base and J by 3 bases, with 0 bases of the junction left unmatched. This CDR3 has 13 amino acids.